This entry features one TCR beta chain sequence. What it binds is unknown. Terminally differentiated effector memory CD45RA+ cells were excluded from the naive CD8 cells, which were CD45RO-negative and positively selected for CCR7. The study enrolled healthy HIV-negative adults without recent acute infections or vaccinations as donors. These data come from a study of shared clonotypes between healthy human individuals. Overall study results and limits: Naive CD4 clonotypes were shared across a handful of donors at about 5%. Estimated clonotype richness was generally higher in naive than memory subsets.

This CDR3 has 14 residues. The V gene lost 1 base and the J gene lost 5 bases, with 12 bases spanning the gap. Germline V gives CDR1 SEHNR, CDR2 FQNEAQ (reference sequence). The method was immunoSEQ multiplex PCR; TCRdb's version includes in-frame clones alone and lacks a portion of them. Of some 740,000 clones in the sample, nearly 95% are singletons; the top ten hold 20% to 30%. The clonotype originates from a man aged 25 to 45 in good health. V is TRBV7-9 and J is TRBJ2-7, with a tentative D call TRBD2 (6 bases). Specimen: naive CD8+ T cells sorted from blood. CDR3 in amino acids: CASSLVTRAHEQYF. CDR3 sequence (DNA): TGTGCCAGCAGCTTAGTGACTAGGGCCCACGAGCAGTACTTC.